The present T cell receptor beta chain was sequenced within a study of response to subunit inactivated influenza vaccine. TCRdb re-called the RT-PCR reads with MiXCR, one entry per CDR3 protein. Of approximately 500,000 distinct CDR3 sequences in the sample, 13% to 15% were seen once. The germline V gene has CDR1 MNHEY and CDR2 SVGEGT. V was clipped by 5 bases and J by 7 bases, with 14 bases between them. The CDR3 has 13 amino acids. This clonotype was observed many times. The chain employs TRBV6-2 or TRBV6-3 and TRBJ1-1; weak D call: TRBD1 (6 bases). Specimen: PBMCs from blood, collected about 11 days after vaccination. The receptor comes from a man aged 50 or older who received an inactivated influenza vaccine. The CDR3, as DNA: TGTGCCAGCAGTAAGGGACATACTAATGAAGCTTTCTTT. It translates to CASSKGHTNEAFF.